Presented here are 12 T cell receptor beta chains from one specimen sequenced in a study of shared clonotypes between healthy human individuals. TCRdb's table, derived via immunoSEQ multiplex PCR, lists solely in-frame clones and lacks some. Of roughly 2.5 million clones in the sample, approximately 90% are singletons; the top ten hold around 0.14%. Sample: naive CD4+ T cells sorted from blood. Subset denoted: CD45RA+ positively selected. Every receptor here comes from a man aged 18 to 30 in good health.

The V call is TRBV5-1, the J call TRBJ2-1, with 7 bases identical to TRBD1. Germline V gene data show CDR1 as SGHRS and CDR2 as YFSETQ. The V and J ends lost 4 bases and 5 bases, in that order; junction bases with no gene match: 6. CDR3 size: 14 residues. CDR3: CASSKRTGNNEQFF. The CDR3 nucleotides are TGCGCCAGCAGCAAAAGGACAGGAAACAATGAGCAGTTCTTC.

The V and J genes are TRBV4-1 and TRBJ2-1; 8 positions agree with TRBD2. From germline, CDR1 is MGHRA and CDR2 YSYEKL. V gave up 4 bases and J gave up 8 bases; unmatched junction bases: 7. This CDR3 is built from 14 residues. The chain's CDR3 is CASSPRGGIDEQFF. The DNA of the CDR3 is TGCGCCAGCAGCCCCCGGGGGGGGATCGATGAGCAGTTCTTC.

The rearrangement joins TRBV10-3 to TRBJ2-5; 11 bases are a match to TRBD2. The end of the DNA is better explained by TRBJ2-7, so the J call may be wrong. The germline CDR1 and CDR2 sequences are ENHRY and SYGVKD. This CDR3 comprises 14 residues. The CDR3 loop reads CAISELLAGDEQYF. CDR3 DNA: TGTGCCATCAGTGAATTACTAGCGGGAGACGAGCAGTACTTC.

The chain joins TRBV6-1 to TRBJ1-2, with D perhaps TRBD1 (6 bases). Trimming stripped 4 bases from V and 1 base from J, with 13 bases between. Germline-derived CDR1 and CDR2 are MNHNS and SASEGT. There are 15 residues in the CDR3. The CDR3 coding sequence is TGTGCCAGCAGTGCACAGGGTCGACTTAACTATGGCTACACCTTC. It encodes CASSAQGRLNYGYTF.

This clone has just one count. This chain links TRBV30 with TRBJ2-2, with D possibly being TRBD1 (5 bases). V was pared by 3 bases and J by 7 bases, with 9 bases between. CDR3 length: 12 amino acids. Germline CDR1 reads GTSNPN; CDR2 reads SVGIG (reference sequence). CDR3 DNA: TGTGCCTGGAGGTACAGGATCGGGGAGCTGTTTTTT. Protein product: CAWRYRIGELFF.

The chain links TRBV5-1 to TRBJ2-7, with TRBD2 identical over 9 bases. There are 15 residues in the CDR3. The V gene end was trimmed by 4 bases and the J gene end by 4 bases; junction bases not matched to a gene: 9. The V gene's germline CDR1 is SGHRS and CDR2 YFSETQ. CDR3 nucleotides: TGCGCCAGCAGCCCCGGAAGCGGGAGGAAGTACGAGCAGTACTTC. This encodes CASSPGSGRKYEQYF.

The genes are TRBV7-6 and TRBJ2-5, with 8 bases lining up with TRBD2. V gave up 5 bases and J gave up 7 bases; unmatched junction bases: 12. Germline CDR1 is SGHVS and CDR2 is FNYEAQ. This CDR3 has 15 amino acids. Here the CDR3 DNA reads TGTGCCAGCAGCCCACTTGACACGGGAGGGGGGACCCAGTACTTC. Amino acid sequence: CASSPLDTGGGTQYF.

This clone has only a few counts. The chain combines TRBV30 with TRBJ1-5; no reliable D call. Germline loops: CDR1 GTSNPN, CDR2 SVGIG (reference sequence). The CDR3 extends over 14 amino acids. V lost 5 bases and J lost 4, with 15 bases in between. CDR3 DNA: TGTGCCTGGTCATTCGGGCCCTTAAATCAGCCCCAGCATTTT. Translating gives CAWSFGPLNQPQHF.

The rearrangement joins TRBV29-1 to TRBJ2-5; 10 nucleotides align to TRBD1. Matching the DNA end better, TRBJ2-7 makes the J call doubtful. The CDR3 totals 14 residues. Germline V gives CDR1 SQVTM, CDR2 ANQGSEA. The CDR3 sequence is CSATTGTGVYEQYF. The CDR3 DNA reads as TGCAGCGCCACCACCGGGACAGGGGTCTACGAGCAGTACTTC.

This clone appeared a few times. This CDR3 reads CASIPPYSREAFF. The CDR3 DNA reads TGTGCCAGCATCCCGCCCTACTCCCGTGAAGCTTTCTTT. V and J are TRBV7-9 and TRBJ1-1, with D unresolved. Per the germline V gene, CDR1 is SEHNR and CDR2 is FQNEAQ (reference sequence). This CDR3 contains 13 residues. V lost 7 bases and J 7 bases, leaving 16 bases between the germline ends. The complete variable domain, with remaining parts taken from reference TRBV7-9 and TRBJ1-1, reads DTGVSQNPRHKITKRGQNVTFRCDPISEHNRLYWYRQTLGQGPEFLTYFQNEAQLEKSRLLSDRFSAERPKGSFSTLEIQRTEQGDSAMYLCASIPPYSREAFFGQGTRLTVV.

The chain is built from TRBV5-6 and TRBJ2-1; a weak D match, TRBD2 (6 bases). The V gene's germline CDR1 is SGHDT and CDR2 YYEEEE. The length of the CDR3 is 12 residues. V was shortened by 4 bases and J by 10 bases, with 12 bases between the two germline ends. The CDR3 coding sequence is TGTGCCAGCAGCGCGGGACTGGGAGAGCAGTTCTTC. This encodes CASSAGLGEQFF.

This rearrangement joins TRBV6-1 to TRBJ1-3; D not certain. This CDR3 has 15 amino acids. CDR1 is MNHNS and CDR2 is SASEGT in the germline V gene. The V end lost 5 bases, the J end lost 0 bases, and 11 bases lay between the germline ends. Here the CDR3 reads CASSLFGDSGNTIYF. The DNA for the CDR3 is TGTGCCAGCAGTCTGTTTGGGGACTCTGGAAACACCATATATTTT.